This is a list of T cell receptor beta chains from one sample in a study of long-term antiretroviral therapy in people with HIV. Sequencing was performed with immunoSEQ multiplex PCR; in TCRdb, only in-frame clones are kept and a portion is missing. The table includes approximately 11,000 clones, roughly 80% detected once. The specimen was unsorted PBMCs, collected at the start of antiretroviral therapy, before treatment. These receptors all stem from a man aged 30 to 39 with HIV. Each CDR3 is given with its conserved first and last residue. A D gene is named only where the DNA matches it firmly. The listing skips clone size in some rows; elsewhere it reads once, few, many or a size class.

abundance	v_gene	j_gene	d_gene	CDR3aa	CDR3nt
-	TRBV11-3	TRBJ2-3	-	CASSVAGGRSTDTQYF	TGTGCCAGCAGCGTCGCCGGAGGACGGAGCACAGATACGCAGTATTTT
-	TRBV9	TRBJ2-2	TRBD2	CASSVAAGGPTGELFF	TGTGCCAGCAGCGTAGCGGCGGGAGGACCCACCGGGGAGCTGTTTTTT
once	TRBV7-8	TRBJ2-1	TRBD2	CASSLSPGGPGNEQFF	TGTGCCAGCAGCTTATCTCCGGGAGGGCCGGGGAATGAGCAGTTCTTC
-	TRBV7-6	TRBJ2-3	TRBD2	CASSEQRGFGTDTQYF	TGTGCCAGCAGCGAACAGCGGGGGTTTGGCACAGATACGCAGTATTTT
-	TRBV5-4	TRBJ2-7	TRBD2	CASSYSGSLYEQYF	TGTGCCAGCAGCTATAGCGGGAGTCTGTACGAGCAGTACTTC
-	TRBV9	TRBJ1-1	TRBD1	CASGGTGGVPEAFF	TGTGCCAGCGGTGGGACAGGGGGCGTACCTGAAGCTTTCTTT
-	TRBV9	TRBJ2-7	TRBD1	CASSGPGTGGAEQYF	TGTGCCAGCAGCGGCCCCGGGACAGGGGGCGCCGAGCAGTACTTC
once	TRBV7-8	TRBJ2-7	-	CASSIVGLEQYF	TGTGCCAGCAGCATAGTGGGGCTCGAGCAGTACTTC
few	TRBV7-9	TRBJ2-1	TRBD1	CASSPTGHNEQFF	TGTGCCAGCAGCCCGACAGGGCACAATGAGCAGTTCTTC
-	TRBV2	TRBJ2-3	-	CASSYVGGPGDTQYF	TGTGCCAGCTCTTACGTCGGGGGGCCTGGAGATACGCAGTATTTT
-	TRBV7-2	TRBJ2-5	-	CASSLQVKETQYF	TGTGCCAGCAGCTTACAGGTTAAAGAGACCCAGTACTTC
-	TRBV2	TRBJ1-5	-	CASSEEASNQPQHF	TGTGCCAGCAGTGAAGAAGCCAGCAATCAGCCCCAGCATTTT
few	TRBV10-3	TRBJ2-1	-	CAIRGLGYNEQFF	TGTGCCATCAGGGGCTTAGGATACAATGAGCAGTTCTTC
-	TRBV7-2	TRBJ2-3	-	CASSIKPPGADTQYF	TGTGCCAGCAGCATCAAACCCCCCGGGGCAGATACGCAGTATTTT
-	TRBV5-6	TRBJ2-7	-	CASSEGQFYEQYF	TGTGCCAGCAGCGAAGGACAGTTCTACGAGCAGTACTTC